This T cell receptor beta chain was observed in a study of blood T cell repertoires in COVID-19. In the study's own analysis: Amplification with reference gene primers provided the estimates of nucleated cell counts. Measured with immunoSEQ multiplex PCR; TCRdb has only the in-frame clones, and not every one. V, J and clone size are taken as reported in that table, and D and trimming were inferred from the DNA itself. The sample contains 110,000 to 150,000 clones, around four fifths of which appear only once. Each participant's cohort was designated according to participant-reported clinical history. Donors in Cohort 3 counted as recovered after two negative PCRs, clearance, or symptom resolution. Germline CDR1 SGHNT, CDR2 YYREEE (reference sequence). V was pared by 2 bases and J by 0 bases, with 26 bases between. The CDR3 loop spans 20 amino acids.

Sequencing was carried out using PBMCs or T cells enriched from blood (not recorded which). The source of this sequence is a woman aged 45-65 years who had recovered from COVID-19. The rearrangement joins TRBV5-4 to TRBJ1-1; D is unclear. Here the CDR3 DNA reads TGTGCCAGCAGCTTAATGACCGCGGCCCAATACTACGAAATGAACACTGAAGCTTTCTTT. As protein: CASSLMTAAQYYEMNTEAFF. The variable domain in full, completed from reference TRBV5-4 and TRBJ1-1, reads ETGVTQSPTHLIKTRGQQVTLRCSSQSGHNTVSWYQQALGQGPQFIFQYYREEENGRGNFPPRFSGLQFPNYSSELNVNALELDDSALYLCASSLMTAAQYYEMNTEAFFGQGTRLTVV.